This TCR beta chain was sequenced in a study of blood T cell repertoires in COVID-19 (dated by TCRdb to the early 2020s). For the study in its entirety: The collaborator samples originated in the United States, Italy and Spain and spanned the acute and convalescent phases of COVID-19. The prospective study material was composed of cDNA or gDNA derived from T cells, B-cell-depleted T cells, or PBMCs. Deeply sampled blood TCRbeta repertoires from subjects exposed to, actively infected with, or recovered from COVID-19 were included in the dataset. The repertoires were made available in a free public database intended to serve as a resource for research on the immune response to SARS-CoV-2. The samples were drawn from two sources: the first 160 participants of the ongoing ImmuneRACE study, and about 1,300 subjects contributed by 6 global collaborators. Sample metadata almost always included a de-identified subject ID, COVID-19 status, age in years and sex. Where HLA class I and class II types were available, the types were taken from metadata supplied by the sample provider, not from assay-based typing.

TCRbeta CDR3 regions were amplified from genomic DNA by means of the immunoSEQ Assay, a bias-controlled multiplex PCR. The authors processed their data as follows. The number of nucleated cells in each sample was estimated from the amplification of reference gene primers within the assay. Sequence reads were collapsed and filtered to measure the absolute abundance of every unique TCRbeta CDR3 rearrangement. Productive Simpson clonality was computed per sample as the square root of Simpson's diversity index over productive rearrangements. Not all clones reach the TCRdb copy of this immuneACCESS table, which keeps in-frame sequences only. Checked studies attribute under half of the gap to unresolved V genes and leave the rest unexplained. Clone size and V and J calls were adopted from that table, with D and trimming inferred from the DNA. A total of about 260,000 clones appear in this sample, around 87% of them only once. The top ten clones comprise more than 4.5% of the sample.

Beyond this particular receptor, the publication reports: Clinical and demographic metadata were provided uncurated, with the amount varying by source and participant.

In Seattle, one collaborating source enrolled patients while the infection was active and tracked those patients longitudinally over the course of disease. Collaborating institutions collected whole blood in K2EDTA tubes following their own protocols. Collaborator samples were shipped for TCRbeta analysis as frozen whole blood, isolated PBMCs, or DNA extracted from either sample type. About this clone: Its target antigen remains unknown. No base quality values were provided; no much bigger clone lies one nucleotide off.

Material: peripheral blood. The TCR was taken from a woman aged 55-75 years with COVID-19, enrolled during active disease.

The CDR3 region has the sequence CASSDLRQGAGETQYF. The DNA reads TGTGCCAGCAGTGATCTAAGACAGGGGGCTGGGGAGACCCAGTACTTC. Recombination joined TRBV2 with TRBJ2-5; 10 central nucleotides agree with TRBD1. V is cut back by 3 bases and J by 5 bases, with 9 bases in the junction unmatched. The germline V gene supplies CDR1 SNHLY and CDR2 FYNNEI. The CDR3 sequence holds 16 residues, the cysteine and phenylalanine included. Kept here is only the CDR3 DNA, which spans 48 bases and is read in frame from base 1. Reference TRBV2 and TRBJ2-5 proteins supply the regions before and after the CDR3; the full variable domain is: EPEVTQTPSHQVTQMGQEVILRCVPISNHLYFYWYRQILGQKVEFLVSFYNNEISEKSEIFDDQFSVERPDGSNFTLKIRSTKLEDSAMYFCASSDLRQGAGETQYFGPGTRLLVL.